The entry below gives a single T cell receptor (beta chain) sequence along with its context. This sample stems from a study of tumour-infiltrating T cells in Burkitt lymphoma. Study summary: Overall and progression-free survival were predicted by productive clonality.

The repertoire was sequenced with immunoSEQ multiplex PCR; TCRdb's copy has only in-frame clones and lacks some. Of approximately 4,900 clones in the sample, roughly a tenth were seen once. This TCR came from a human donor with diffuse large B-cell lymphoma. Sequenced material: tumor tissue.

The CDR3 nucleotides are TGTGCCAGCAGGACGGGACTTACGAACACTGAAGCTTTCTTT. Its translation: CASRTGLTNTEAFF. V usage is TRBV2 and J usage is TRBJ1-1; D may be TRBD1 (5 bases). Trimming stripped 6 bases from V and 1 base from J, with 12 bases between. CDR1 SNHLY and CDR2 FYNNEI come from the germline V gene. The CDR3 covers 14 residues.